This T cell receptor (beta chain) was recovered during a study of cytomegalovirus exposure and HLA in healthy donors. As for the study in general: A subsequent analysis reported that the 100 to 150 validation repertoires were produced on the same platform that had also been used for the 550 to 750 first-cohort repertoires.

Libraries were prepared by immunoSEQ multiplex PCR; TCRdb keeps only in-frame clonotypes and omits some of them. The sample yields some 48,000 clones, over 75% seen once. Among the 90 to 150 subjects of the validation cohort, separate from the roughly 730-subject first cohort, were the donors. Study outcomes and limitations: In vitro data verified a few CMV-associated chains as specific for CMV antigens. There were fewer than 200 TCR beta chains listed as cytomegalovirus-associated.

As for this clone: Its target is unknown.

This CDR3 is built from 13 residues. Germline CDR1 reads LNHDA; CDR2 reads SQIVND (reference sequence). Deletions cut 2 bases from V and 5 bases from J, with 7 bases between. The V call is TRBV19, the J call TRBJ2-1; D perhaps matches TRBD1 (5 bases). The sequenced sample was PBMCs. The receptor's source is a woman aged 25-40 years in good health and CMV-seronegative. For the CDR3, the DNA is TGTGCCAGTAGTATATTAGGGGACAATGAGCAGTTCTTC. It translates to CASSILGDNEQFF.